The rows below give T cell receptor beta chains drawn from one sample of a study of blood T cell repertoires in COVID-19. Only in-frame clones appear in the TCRdb table, and some are missing; sequencing was by immunoSEQ multiplex PCR. The sample has some 240,000 clones, roughly 87% seen once. The sequencing sample was made of peripheral blood. These receptors all stem from a woman aged 40 to 55 who had recovered from COVID-19. Each CDR3 is given with its conserved first and last residue. The order of the fields is CDR3 protein, CDR3 DNA, D gene, J gene, V gene, clone size. The D gene is left open where the match is weak. Size tells how often a clone was seen (once, few, many) or the class of an expanded clone, and some rows leave it out.

CDR3: CASSQRTGNTGELFF
DNA: TGTGCCAGCAGTCAAAGGACAGGGAACACCGGGGAGCTGTTTTTT
D: TRBD1
J: TRBJ2-2
V: TRBV28
size: once

CDR3: CASSRLTSGLNNEQFF
DNA: TGTGCCAGCAGCCGACTGACTAGCGGGTTAAACAATGAGCAGTTCTTC
D: TRBD2
J: TRBJ2-1
V: TRBV3-1/TRBV3-2
size: -

CDR3: CASSQAGGSGGYTF
DNA: TGTGCCAGCAGCCAAGCGGGGGGATCGGGTGGCTACACCTTC
D: -
J: TRBJ1-2
V: TRBV14
size: -

CDR3: CASSLAMLAGDITVMNEQFF
DNA: TGTGCCAGCAGCTTAGCGATGCTAGCGGGGGATATTACCGTTATGAATGAGCAGTTCTTC
D: TRBD2
J: TRBJ2-1
V: TRBV7-6
size: -

CDR3: CASSLDWASGSFHYNEQFF
DNA: TGTGCCAGCAGCTTAGACTGGGCTAGCGGGAGTTTCCATTACAATGAGCAGTTCTTC
D: TRBD2
J: TRBJ2-1
V: TRBV11-3
size: -

CDR3: CASSLNPGNEQFF
DNA: TGCGCCAGCAGCTTAAATCCAGGCAATGAGCAGTTCTTC
D: -
J: TRBJ2-1
V: TRBV5-1
size: -

CDR3: CASGSVRNTIYF
DNA: TGTGCCAGCGGTTCAGTCCGAAACACCATATATTTT
D: -
J: TRBJ1-3
V: TRBV11-2
size: -

CDR3: CASSVEGSGRANEQFF
DNA: TGTGCCAGCAGCGTAGAGGGTAGCGGGAGGGCCAATGAGCAGTTCTTC
D: TRBD2
J: TRBJ2-1
V: TRBV9
size: -

CDR3: CASSGGQGNTIYF
DNA: TGTGCCAGCAGCGGCGGACAGGGAAACACCATATATTTT
D: -
J: TRBJ1-3
V: TRBV9
size: once

CDR3: CASSQDAGDNSPLHF
DNA: TGTGCCAGCAGCCAAGACGCAGGGGACAATTCACCCCTCCACTTT
D: -
J: TRBJ1-6
V: TRBV3-1/TRBV3-2
size: once

CDR3: CASSLYPTGSNYGYTF
DNA: TGTGCCAGCAGCTTGTACCCGACAGGGTCAAACTATGGCTACACCTTC
D: TRBD1
J: TRBJ1-2
V: TRBV5-6
size: -

CDR3: CASSYSGWTDTQYF
DNA: TGTGCCAGCAGTTATAGCGGGTGGACAGATACGCAGTATTTT
D: TRBD2
J: TRBJ2-3
V: TRBV6-2/TRBV6-3
size: -

CDR3: CASSLGGNSYNEQFF
DNA: TGTGCCAGCAGTTTAGGAGGGAACTCCTACAATGAGCAGTTCTTC
D: -
J: TRBJ2-1
V: TRBV27
size: -

CDR3: CASSEGSRGRSEAFF
DNA: TGTGCCAGCAGTGAGGGGTCCAGGGGGCGTTCAGAAGCTTTCTTT
D: TRBD1
J: TRBJ1-1
V: TRBV2
size: few

CDR3: CASSSRVGYEQFF
DNA: TGTGCCAGCAGCTCCAGGGTGGGGTATGAGCAGTTCTTC
D: -
J: TRBJ2-1
V: TRBV7-2
size: -

CDR3: CSTNTDRLYGYTF
DNA: TGCAGCACCAACACGGACAGGCTCTATGGCTACACCTTC
D: TRBD1
J: TRBJ1-2
V: TRBV29-1
size: few

CDR3: CASSVPEMTVGYTF
DNA: TGTGCCAGCAGTGTCCCAGAGATGACTGTCGGCTACACCTTC
D: -
J: TRBJ1-2
V: TRBV25-1
size: -

CDR3: CAWSALTDTEAFF
DNA: TGTGCCTGGAGTGCCCTGACAGATACTGAAGCTTTCTTT
D: -
J: TRBJ1-1
V: TRBV30
size: -

CDR3: CASSHSRYNEQFF
DNA: TGCGCCAGCAGCCATAGCCGGTACAATGAGCAGTTCTTC
D: -
J: TRBJ2-1
V: TRBV4-3
size: once

CDR3: CASRGDRASRETQYF
DNA: TGTGCCAGCAGAGGGGACAGGGCTTCTCGGGAGACCCAGTACTTC
D: TRBD1
J: TRBJ2-5
V: TRBV11-3
size: -

CDR3: CAISDGERGYTF
DNA: TGTGCCATCAGTGATGGGGAGCGGGGCTACACCTTC
D: -
J: TRBJ1-2
V: TRBV10-3
size: -

CDR3: CASSFLTGLGLHF
DNA: TGTGCCAGCAGCTTTCTGACGGGACTTGGGCTCCACTTT
D: -
J: TRBJ1-6
V: TRBV7-9
size: -

CDR3: CASSLVHQETQYF
DNA: TGTGCCAGCAGCTTAGTCCATCAAGAGACCCAGTACTTC
D: -
J: TRBJ2-5
V: TRBV7-6
size: -

CDR3: CASSILAVSYNEQFF
DNA: TGTGCCAGCAGCATACTAGCGGTCTCCTACAATGAGCAGTTCTTC
D: TRBD2
J: TRBJ2-1
V: TRBV6-2/TRBV6-3
size: -

CDR3: CASSVLRGQGDYEQYF
DNA: TGTGCCAGCAGCGTGTTGAGGGGACAGGGGGACTACGAGCAGTACTTC
D: -
J: TRBJ2-7
V: TRBV21-1
size: -

CDR3: CASSSTTGGAFF
DNA: TGTGCCAGCAGTTCGACGACAGGGGGGGCTTTCTTT
D: TRBD1
J: TRBJ1-1
V: TRBV28
size: -

CDR3: CASSPTGISREQFF
DNA: TGTGCCAGCAGCCCGACAGGGATATCGCGTGAGCAGTTCTTC
D: TRBD1
J: TRBJ2-1
V: TRBV7-9
size: -

CDR3: CASKAGASNPYGYTF
DNA: TGTGCCAGTAAAGCGGGGGCCTCCAACCCCTATGGCTACACCTTC
D: -
J: TRBJ1-2
V: TRBV19
size: -

CDR3: CASSPGNSGANVLTF
DNA: TGTGCCAGCAGCCCCGGTAATTCTGGGGCCAACGTCCTGACTTTC
D: -
J: TRBJ2-6
V: TRBV5-4
size: -

CDR3: CASSDAGTGVQPQHF
DNA: TGTGCCAGCAGTGACGCCGGGACAGGGGTTCAGCCCCAGCATTTT
D: TRBD1
J: TRBJ1-5
V: TRBV2
size: -

CDR3: CATSRDLRATNEKLFF
DNA: TGTGCCACCAGCAGAGATCTCCGAGCAACTAATGAAAAACTGTTTTTT
D: -
J: TRBJ1-4
V: TRBV15
size: -

CDR3: CASSIGRFIGGELFF
DNA: TGTGCCAGTAGTATAGGGCGGTTCATCGGGGGGGAGCTGTTTTTT
D: -
J: TRBJ2-2
V: TRBV19
size: -

CDR3: CASSYGTGPAGELFF
DNA: TGTGCCAGCAGTTACGGGACAGGGCCCGCCGGGGAGCTGTTTTTT
D: TRBD1
J: TRBJ2-2
V: TRBV6-5
size: -

CDR3: CASSAGTGGFEQYF
DNA: TGTGCCAGCAGTGCTGGGACAGGGGGCTTCGAGCAGTACTTC
D: TRBD1
J: TRBJ2-7
V: TRBV27
size: -

CDR3: CASSESKGGYTDTQYF
DNA: TGCGCCAGCAGTGAGTCGAAGGGCGGGTACACAGATACGCAGTATTTT
D: -
J: TRBJ2-3
V: TRBV10-2
size: -

CDR3: CASSLVTQMINEQFF
DNA: TGTGCCAGCAGCTTAGTCACACAAATGATCAATGAGCAGTTCTTC
D: -
J: TRBJ2-1
V: TRBV7-2
size: -